The 8 T cell receptor beta chains presented below share a single source sample, sequenced in a study of blood T cell repertoires in COVID-19. Produced via immunoSEQ multiplex PCR; TCRdb's table is partial and in-frame only. The data contain 150,000 to 170,000 clones, 76% of them singletons. The material sequenced was peripheral blood. The source of these receptors is a woman of 80 years or more with acute or convalescent COVID-19.

The rearrangement joins TRBV7-2 to TRBJ1-4; 7 bases fit TRBD1. CDR1 and CDR2 from the germline V gene are SGHTA and FQGNSA. V gave up 4 bases and J gave up 3 bases; unmatched junction bases: 11. The CDR3 is 17 amino acids. CDR3: CASSSSPRTGANEKLFF. The CDR3 nucleotides read TGTGCCAGCAGCTCATCCCCCCGGACAGGCGCTAATGAAAAACTGTTTTTT.

Comments on this clone: The junction departs from the called germline gene at one end, perhaps through a read error. The chain couples TRBV18 to TRBJ1-3; TRBD1 might be the D (5 bases). CDR1 is KGHSH and CDR2 is LQKENI in the germline V gene. The CDR3 length is 16 residues. The CDR3 sequence is CASSPQDLASGNTIYF. The CDR3 DNA reads as TGTGCCAGCTCGCCACAGGACCTAGCCTCTGGAAACACCATATATTTT.

The chain is built from TRBV3-1 (or the pseudogene TRBV3-2) and TRBJ2-2; tentative D call: TRBD1 (6 bases). CDR3 length: 14 residues. CDR1 and CDR2 (germline): LGHDT, YNNKEL (reference sequence). Between the trimmed V and J ends, which lost 4 bases and 7 bases, there was a span of 13 bases. The CDR3: CASSLRGNGGELFF. The CDR3 region has the DNA TGTGCCAGCAGCCTCAGGGGTAACGGCGGGGAGCTGTTTTTT.

This clone was recorded once. The chain is built from TRBV2 and TRBJ2-5, with 7 bases aligning to TRBD2. Losses at the gene ends were 6 bases for V and 1 base for J; bases not matched to a gene: 5. CDR1 is SNHLY, CDR2 FYNNEI, per germline. The CDR3 spans 14 residues. CDR3 DNA sequence: TGTGCCAGCAGGCCAACTAGCGTCCAAGAGACCCAGTACTTC. Translated, it gives CASRPTSVQETQYF.

The gene calls are TRBV5-1 and TRBJ1-2; maybe TRBD1 (6 bases). This CDR3 is 14 amino acids long. Germline CDR1 and CDR2: SGHRS and YFSETQ. V was clipped by 0 bases and J by 4 bases, with 10 bases between them. CDR3 coding DNA: TGCGCCAGCAGCTTGGCACAGGGTCCCTATGGCTACACCTTC. It specifies CASSLAQGPYGYTF.

The count of this clone is one. The chain links TRBV11-3 to TRBJ2-3; a weak D match, TRBD2 (6 bases). The CDR3 sequence is 16 residues long. The V gene lost 5 bases and the J gene lost 0 bases, with 15 bases spanning the gap. The germline V gene encodes CDR1 SGHNT and CDR2 YENEEA. The CDR3 DNA is TGTGCCAGCAGCCCAGGCGGAGCGGGCAGCACAGATACGCAGTATTTT. Its protein product is CASSPGGAGSTDTQYF. Variable domain in full (rest from reference TRBV11-3 and TRBJ2-3): EAGVVQSPRYKIIEKKQPVAFWCNPISGHNTLYWYLQNLGQGPELLIRYENEEAVDDSQLPKDRFSAERLKGVDSTLKIQPAELGDSAVYLCASSPGGAGSTDTQYFGPGTRLTVL.

V and J are TRBV11-3 and TRBJ2-1, with 8 bases matching TRBD2. J was trimmed by 5 bases and V by 3 bases; bases with no gene match: 3. The V gene's germline CDR1 is SGHNT and CDR2 YENEEA. This CDR3 spans 14 amino acids. Here the CDR3 reads CASSFGGGNNEQFF. CDR3 coding DNA: TGTGCCAGCAGCTTCGGCGGGGGGAACAATGAGCAGTTCTTC.

V and J are TRBV27 and TRBJ2-7, with 12 bases aligning to TRBD2. Trimming cost V 4 bases and J 5 bases; bases outside gene matches: 9. CDR1 MNHEY and CDR2 SMNVEV come from the germline V gene (reference sequence). This CDR3 has 16 residues. This CDR3 reads CASSSRSSGRANEQYF. The CDR3 nucleotides read TGTGCCAGCAGTTCCCGTTCTAGCGGGAGGGCCAACGAGCAGTACTTC.